This T cell receptor beta chain originates from a study of Ad26.COV2.S vaccination and SARS-CoV-2 variants. Study outcomes and limitations: Total T cell responses may have been underestimated by the TCR breadth and depth analyses. The breadth of spike-specific CD8+ and CD4+ T cell responses after vaccination was reportedly substantial.

The sample's treatment: 19 received Ad26.COV2.S at low or high dose, single or two shots; 5 received placebo; per-sample allocation not given. Sampling occurred on day 63 after the first vaccine or placebo injection. Vaccination employed an Ad26 vector expressing the Wuhan-strain SARS-CoV-2 spike. Trimming stripped 6 bases from V and 6 bases from J, with 5 bases between. Germline V gene lookup returns CDR1 SEHNR and CDR2 FQNEAQ (reference sequence). This CDR3 spans 11 amino acids. TCRdb's copy holds only in-frame clones and misses some; the assay was immunoSEQ multiplex PCR. This table holds about 380,000 clones, roughly 80% found once. The sample holds a few counts of this clone. As yet, its antigen is unknown.

The TCR comes from a person aged 18-65 years who received the Ad26.COV2.S COVID-19 vaccine or a placebo. The V call is TRBV7-9, the J call TRBJ1-4; D unresolved. Sample: peripheral blood, taken in a trial of Ad26.COV2.S vaccine versus placebo. This CDR3 reads CASRLDEKLFF. The CDR3 DNA is TGTGCCAGCAGGTTGGATGAAAAACTGTTTTTT.